This paragraph covers one T cell receptor beta chain sequence. Enrolment of Seattle patients took place during active infection, and they were followed longitudinally. The data belong to a study of blood T cell repertoires in COVID-19. Study overall: Acute and convalescent COVID-19 specimens originated in the United States, Italy and Spain. PBMCs, B-cell-depleted T cells, or T cells were the source of the cDNA or gDNA that made up the material.

In the authors' methods: It was from reference gene primer amplification that nucleated cell counts were estimated. Clones were sequenced by immunoSEQ multiplex PCR, and TCRdb holds only the in-frame ones, with some missing. V, J and clone size were drawn from that table, and D and trimming were deduced from the DNA. The data contain fewer than 200,000 clones, roughly 87% of them singletons. The CDR3 has 15 amino acids. V gave up 1 base and J gave up 5 bases; unmatched junction bases: 4. Germline loops: CDR1 SGHVS, CDR2 FQNEAQ. The origin of this receptor is a woman aged 55-69 years with COVID-19, enrolled during active disease. The J gene is TRBJ1-5, the V gene TRBV7-8, with 8 positions matching TRBD1. The sequenced sample was peripheral blood. CDR3 residues: CASSLETGVYQPQHF. In DNA form, the CDR3 reads TGTGCCAGCAGCTTAGAGACAGGGGTCTATCAGCCCCAGCATTTT. The full variable domain, completed using reference TRBV7-8 and TRBJ1-5, is GAGVSQSPRYKVAKRGQDVALRCDPISGHVSLFWYQQALGQGPEFLTYFQNEAQLDKSGLPSDRFFAERPEGSVSTLKIQRTQQEDSAVYLCASSLETGVYQPQHFGDGTRLSIL.